Included here is one T cell receptor (beta chain) sequence, with context. The CDR3 has 19 residues. After removal of 0 bases from V and 0 bases from J, the junction contained 14 bases not matched to a gene. Germline V gene data show CDR1 as SGDLS and CDR2 as YYNGEE. The record originates from a study of shared T cell receptors in the human thymus. The assay was immunoSEQ multiplex PCR, and TCRdb's table has in-frame clones only and misses some. The data contain roughly 710,000 clones, 80% to 90% of them singletons. This sample was also put to use in a study of human thymus T cells. As reported in that work: Having surgery to correct congenital heart defects, healthy Finnish infants acted as the donors. Thymus tissue was removed during corrective cardiac surgery. There appeared to be biased usage of V and J genes in thymic and blood repertoires. Related studies noted strongly shared thymic repertoires across unrelated people.

The sequenced material came from thymocytes. The chain employs TRBV9 and TRBJ1-1; 7 bases agree with TRBD1. The sequence came from a girl in the first two years of life with a congenital heart defect. The CDR3 region has the DNA TGTGCCAGCAGCGTAGACCCCCGACAGGGCGTCATCCTGAACACTGAAGCTTTCTTT. This gives the protein CASSVDPRQGVILNTEAFF.